These 14 T cell receptor beta chains were sequenced from one sample in a study of blood T cell repertoires in COVID-19. Some clones are missing from TCRdb's copy, which holds only in-frame ones; the method was immunoSEQ multiplex PCR. The sample consists of 60,000 or so clones, roughly 80% of them appearing once. The sequencing input was peripheral blood. The receptors originated from a human donor in a cohort sampled during active COVID-19.

The chain combines TRBV18 with TRBJ2-1, with 9 bases identical to TRBD2. Germline V CDR1 and CDR2: KGHSH, LQKENI. V dropped 6 bases and J dropped 9; count of bases not matched to a gene: 12. The length of the CDR3 is 15 residues. The CDR3 bases are TGTGCCAGCTCTCCCCGTAGCGGGGGCCCGAGTGAGCAGTTCTTC. This gives the protein CASSPRSGGPSEQFF.

V usage is TRBV14 and J usage is TRBJ1-2; D uncertain. Germline values: CDR1 SGHDN, CDR2 FVKESK. Trimming removed 3 bases from V and 3 bases from J, with 14 bases in between. The CDR3 covers 15 residues. Here the CDR3 DNA reads TGTGCCAGCAGCCATGACACGTCTCCCGACTATGGCTACACCTTC. It codes for CASSHDTSPDYGYTF. Variable domain in full (rest from reference TRBV14 and TRBJ1-2): EAGVTQFPSHSVIEKGQTVTLRCDPISGHDNLYWYRRVMGKEIKFLLHFVKESKQDESGMPNNRFLAERTGGTYSTLKVQPAELEDSGVYFCASSHDTSPDYGYTFGSGTRLTVV.

The gene calls are TRBV11-2 and TRBJ1-6, with D possibly matching TRBD1 (6 bases). This CDR3 contains 14 residues. Trimming shortened V by 6 bases and J by 4 bases, and 10 bases separated the two germline ends. Germline CDR1 reads SGHAT; CDR2 reads FQNNGV. The CDR3 nucleotides read TGTGCCAGCAGTAAAGACAGGTATAATTCACCCCTCCACTTT. Its translation is CASSKDRYNSPLHF. Full variable domain (rest looked up from reference TRBV11-2 and TRBJ1-6): EAGVAQSPRYKIIEKRQSVAFWCNPISGHATLYWYQQILGQGPKLLIQFQNNGVVDDSQLPKDRFSAERLKGVDSTLKIQPAKLEDSAVYLCASSKDRYNSPLHFGNGTRLTVT.

As DNA, the CDR3 is TGTGCCAGCAGCCCCCGAGGGGGCCAGGGGGGATTAGAGCAGTTCTTC. Translation: CASSPRGGQGGLEQFF. This chain connects TRBV5-4 to TRBJ2-1; D perhaps matches TRBD1 (7 bases). V was cut by 4 bases and J by 10 bases, with 24 bases left in between. Germline-derived CDR1 and CDR2 are SGHNT and YYREEE (reference sequence). CDR3 length: 16 residues. Looking up the rest from reference TRBV5-4 and TRBJ2-1 gives the full variable domain: ETGVTQSPTHLIKTRGQQVTLRCSSQSGHNTVSWYQQALGQGPQFIFQYYREEENGRGNFPPRFSGLQFPNYSSELNVNALELDDSALYLCASSPRGGQGGLEQFFGPGTRLTVL.

The J gene is TRBJ2-3, the V gene TRBV24-1; maybe TRBD2 (5 bases). CDR1 is KGHDR and CDR2 is SFDVKD in the germline V gene. This CDR3 has 14 amino acids. Trimming removed 2 bases from V and 7 bases from J, with 12 bases in between. The CDR3 reads CATSDSRLPNTQYF. In DNA, the CDR3 is TGTGCCACCAGTGATTCCCGACTACCGAATACGCAGTATTTT.

The chain uses TRBV11-2 and TRBJ2-2; 8 positions agree with TRBD2. Germline V CDR1 and CDR2: SGHAT, FQNNGV. This CDR3 comprises 15 residues. Trimming at V came to 1 base and at J to 6 bases, leaving 4 bases not matched to a gene. The CDR3 DNA follows: TGTGCCAGCAGCTTAGCGGGGGGGCGAGCCGGGGAGCTGTTTTTT. Protein: CASSLAGGRAGELFF.

This clone showed up just a few times. V usage is TRBV7-9 and J usage is TRBJ1-6; D is undetermined. The CDR3 consists of 15 residues. V was shortened by 5 bases and J by 8 bases, with 16 bases between the two germline ends. Germline V gives CDR1 SEHNR, CDR2 FQNEAQ (reference sequence). The CDR3 loop is CASSPGSWTDSPLHF. CDR3 coding DNA: TGTGCCAGCAGCCCCGGGAGCTGGACCGATTCACCCCTCCACTTT.

This chain uses TRBV14 with TRBJ1-3, with a weak D call TRBD1 (5 bases). In germline, CDR1 is SGHDN, CDR2 FVKESK. The CDR3 length is 15 residues. The V end was cut by 3 bases, the J end by 0 bases, with 9 bases between. The CDR3 protein is CASSQRQTSGNTIYF. The CDR3 region has the DNA TGTGCCAGCAGCCAGCGACAGACCTCTGGAAACACCATATATTTT.

A single count supports this clone. The V call is TRBV3-1 (or the pseudogene TRBV3-2), the J call TRBJ2-5; weak D call: TRBD2 (5 bases). This CDR3 contains 14 residues. V was shortened by 5 bases and J by 2 bases, with 12 bases between the two germline ends. The V gene's germline CDR1 is LGHDT and CDR2 YNNKEL (reference sequence). CDR3 residues: CASSAHTRQETQYF. The CDR3 DNA is TGTGCCAGCAGCGCCCATACTAGACAAGAGACCCAGTACTTC.

V and J are TRBV19 and TRBJ1-1; 11 nucleotides match TRBD1. The V gene end was trimmed by 5 bases and the J gene end by 5 bases; junction bases not matched to a gene: 10. CDR3 length equals 16 residues. Germline values: CDR1 LNHDA, CDR2 SQIVND (reference sequence). CDR3 DNA: TGTGCCAGTAGTGAAACGGACAGGGGGCGGTGGACTGAAGCTTTCTTT. Amino acid sequence: CASSETDRGRWTEAFF.

The chain uses TRBV2 and TRBJ1-5, with 8 bases aligning to TRBD1. There are 15 residues in the CDR3. The trim removed 5 bases at V and 0 bases at J, leaving 3 bases unmatched. CDR1 is SNHLY and CDR2 is FYNNEI in the germline V gene. This chain's CDR3 is CASSSGQVSNQPQHF. The CDR3 DNA sequence: TGTGCCAGCAGTTCGGGACAGGTTAGCAATCAGCCCCAGCATTTT.

The chain couples TRBV7-2 to TRBJ1-3, with TRBD1 matching over 7 bases. V shed 4 bases and J 5 bases; nucleotides not matched to a gene: 11. Germline CDR1 is SGHTA and CDR2 is FQGNSA. The CDR3 is 16 amino acids. CDR3 residues: CASSYTTGSKRNTIYF. The CDR3 bases are TGTGCCAGCAGCTACACGACAGGGTCTAAGAGAAACACCATATATTTT.

The J gene is TRBJ2-3, the V gene TRBV19, with 7 bases identical to TRBD2. The CDR3 covers 14 residues. Germline loops: CDR1 LNHDA, CDR2 SQIVND (reference sequence). V was pared by 5 bases and J by 6 bases, with 8 bases of the junction left unmatched. As DNA, the CDR3 is TGTGCCAGTAGTGGGGGGGTCCCCCAGGATACGCAGTATTTT. Its translation: CASSGGVPQDTQYF.

CDR3 coding DNA: TGTGCCAGCAGCAAAGCTTGGGGCGTGTGCTATGCAGCTTTCTTT. This sequence encodes CASSKAWGVCYAAFF. This chain uses TRBV21-1 with TRBJ1-1; the D call TRBD1 from the table was never checked on the DNA. TRBV21-1 is described as a pseudogene. The CDR3 extends over 15 amino acids.